One T cell receptor (beta chain) is described in this entry. These data are taken from a study of cytomegalovirus exposure and HLA in healthy donors. About the study: An early release of data contained approximately 85 million unique TCRs, which came from HLA-typed donors.

The PCR ran on 60 Vbeta and 13 Jbeta primers. Libraries were prepared by immunoSEQ multiplex PCR; TCRdb keeps only in-frame clonotypes and omits some of them. The table shows some 150,000 clones, with about four fifths occurring only once. Looked up from germline, CDR1 is MNHEY and CDR2 is SMNVEV (reference sequence). This CDR3 is 14 amino acids long. The J segment lost 5 bases and the V segment lost 6 bases, leaving 10 bases of the junction unmatched. This chain uses TRBV27 with TRBJ2-7; 7 bases match TRBD1. The specimen sequenced was PBMCs. The source is a woman in her forties or fifties in good health and CMV-seronegative. The CDR3 region is CASSRRQGFNEQYF. Written as DNA, the CDR3 is TGTGCCAGCAGCCGGAGACAGGGATTTAACGAGCAGTACTTC.